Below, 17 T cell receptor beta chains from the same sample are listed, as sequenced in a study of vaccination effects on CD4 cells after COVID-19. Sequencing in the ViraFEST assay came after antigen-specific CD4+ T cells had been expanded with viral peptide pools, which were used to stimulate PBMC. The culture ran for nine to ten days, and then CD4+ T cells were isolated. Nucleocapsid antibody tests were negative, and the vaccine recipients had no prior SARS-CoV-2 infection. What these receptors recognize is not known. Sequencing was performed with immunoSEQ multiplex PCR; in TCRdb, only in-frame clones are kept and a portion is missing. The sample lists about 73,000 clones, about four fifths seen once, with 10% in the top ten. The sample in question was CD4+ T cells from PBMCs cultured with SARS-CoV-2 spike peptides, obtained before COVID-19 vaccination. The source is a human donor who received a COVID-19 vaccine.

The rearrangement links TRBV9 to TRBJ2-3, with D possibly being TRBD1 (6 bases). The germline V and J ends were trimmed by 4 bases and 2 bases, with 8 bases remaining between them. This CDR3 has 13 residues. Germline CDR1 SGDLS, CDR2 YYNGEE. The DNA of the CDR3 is TGTGCCAGCAGCACAGGGTTCACAGATACGCAGTATTTT. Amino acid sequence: CASSTGFTDTQYF.

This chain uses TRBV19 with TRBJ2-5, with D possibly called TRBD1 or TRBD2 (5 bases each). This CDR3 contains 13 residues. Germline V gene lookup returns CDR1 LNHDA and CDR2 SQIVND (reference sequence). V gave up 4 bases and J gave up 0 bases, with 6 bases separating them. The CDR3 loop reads CASSRGYQETQYF. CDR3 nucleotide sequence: TGTGCCAGTAGTAGGGGGTACCAAGAGACCCAGTACTTC.

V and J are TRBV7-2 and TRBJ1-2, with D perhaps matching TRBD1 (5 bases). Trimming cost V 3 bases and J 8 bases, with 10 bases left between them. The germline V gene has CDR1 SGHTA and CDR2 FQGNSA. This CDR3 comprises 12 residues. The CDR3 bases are TGTGCCAGCAGCTTTCCAGGGAGCGGCTACACCTTC. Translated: CASSFPGSGYTF.

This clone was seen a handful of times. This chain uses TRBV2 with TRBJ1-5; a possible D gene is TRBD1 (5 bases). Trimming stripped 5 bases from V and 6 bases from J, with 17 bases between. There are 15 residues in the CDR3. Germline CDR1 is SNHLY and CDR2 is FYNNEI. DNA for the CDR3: TGTGCCAGCAGTTTATCACAGGTCGGCACTCAGCCCCAGCATTTT. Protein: CASSLSQVGTQPQHF.

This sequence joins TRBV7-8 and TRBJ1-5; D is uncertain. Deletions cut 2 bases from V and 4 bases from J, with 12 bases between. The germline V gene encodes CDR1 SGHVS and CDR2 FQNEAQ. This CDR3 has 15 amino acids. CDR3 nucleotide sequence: TGTGCCAGCAGCTTATCAGTGCAGAATAATCAGCCCCAGCATTTT. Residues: CASSLSVQNNQPQHF.

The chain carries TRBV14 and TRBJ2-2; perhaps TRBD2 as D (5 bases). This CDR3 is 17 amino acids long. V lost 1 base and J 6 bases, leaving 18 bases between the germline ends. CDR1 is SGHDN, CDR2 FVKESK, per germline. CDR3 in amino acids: CASSQGYEGPWPGELFF. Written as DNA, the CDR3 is TGTGCCAGCAGCCAAGGGTATGAGGGCCCGTGGCCCGGGGAGCTGTTTTTT.

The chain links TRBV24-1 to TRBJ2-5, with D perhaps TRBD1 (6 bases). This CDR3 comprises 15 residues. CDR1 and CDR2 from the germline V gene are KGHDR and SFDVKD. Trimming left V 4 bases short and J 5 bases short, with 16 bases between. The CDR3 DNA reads TGTGCCACCAGTGAAAGGGACACTTACAAGGAGACCCAGTACTTC. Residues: CATSERDTYKETQYF.

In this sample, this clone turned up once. CDR3 protein: CASSLVGQGSGYTF. The CDR3 nucleotides are TGTGCCAGCAGCTTAGTAGGGCAGGGGTCTGGCTACACCTTC. This chain joins TRBV7-2 and TRBJ1-2, with a possible D match to TRBD1 (6 bases). CDR1 SGHTA and CDR2 FQGNSA come from the germline V gene. The CDR3 is 14 amino acids. V shed 1 base and J shed 7 bases, with 13 bases lying between them. Variable domain in full (rest from reference TRBV7-2 and TRBJ1-2): GAGVSQSPSNKVTEKGKDVELRCDPISGHTALYWYRQSLGQGLEFLIYFQGNSAPDKSGLPSDRFSAERTGGSVSTLTIQRTQQEDSAVYLCASSLVGQGSGYTFGSGTRLTVV.

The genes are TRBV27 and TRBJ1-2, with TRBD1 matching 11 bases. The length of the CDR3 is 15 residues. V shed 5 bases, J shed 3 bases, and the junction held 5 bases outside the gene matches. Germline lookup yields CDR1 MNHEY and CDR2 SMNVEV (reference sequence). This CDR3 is CASSNRTGGDYGYTF. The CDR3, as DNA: TGTGCCAGCAGTAACCGGACAGGGGGCGACTATGGCTACACCTTC.

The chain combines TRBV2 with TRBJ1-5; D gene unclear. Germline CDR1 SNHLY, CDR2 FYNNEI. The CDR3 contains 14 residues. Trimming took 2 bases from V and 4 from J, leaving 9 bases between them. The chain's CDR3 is CASSEITENQPQHF. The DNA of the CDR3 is TGTGCCAGCAGTGAAATAACAGAAAATCAGCCCCAGCATTTT. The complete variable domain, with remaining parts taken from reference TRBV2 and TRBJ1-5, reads EPEVTQTPSHQVTQMGQEVILRCVPISNHLYFYWYRQILGQKVEFLVSFYNNEISEKSEIFDDQFSVERPDGSNFTLKIRSTKLEDSAMYFCASSEITENQPQHFGDGTRLSIL.

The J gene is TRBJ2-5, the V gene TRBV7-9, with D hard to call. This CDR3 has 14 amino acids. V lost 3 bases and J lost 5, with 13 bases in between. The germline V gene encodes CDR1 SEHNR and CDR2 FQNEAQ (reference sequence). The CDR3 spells CASSFHDGGETQYF. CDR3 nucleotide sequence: TGTGCCAGCAGCTTCCACGACGGTGGCGAGACCCAGTACTTC.

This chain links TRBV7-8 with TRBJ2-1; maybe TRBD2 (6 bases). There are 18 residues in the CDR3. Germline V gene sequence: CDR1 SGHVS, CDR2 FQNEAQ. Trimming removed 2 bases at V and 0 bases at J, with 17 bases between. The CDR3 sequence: CASSLQKGTVSSYNEQFF. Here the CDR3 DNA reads TGTGCCAGCAGCTTACAGAAAGGGACTGTGAGCTCCTACAATGAGCAGTTCTTC.

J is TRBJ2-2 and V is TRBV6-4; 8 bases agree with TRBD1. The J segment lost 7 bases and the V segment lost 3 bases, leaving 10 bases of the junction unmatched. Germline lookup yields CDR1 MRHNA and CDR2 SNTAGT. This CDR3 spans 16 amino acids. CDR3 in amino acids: CASSDSQGAEGGELFF. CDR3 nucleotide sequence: TGTGCCAGCAGTGATTCCCAGGGGGCGGAAGGCGGGGAGCTGTTTTTT.

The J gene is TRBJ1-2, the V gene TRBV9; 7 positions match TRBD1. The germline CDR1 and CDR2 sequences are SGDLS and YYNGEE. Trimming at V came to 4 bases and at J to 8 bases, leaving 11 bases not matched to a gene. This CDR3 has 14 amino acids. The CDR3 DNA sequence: TGTGCCAGCAGCTCAACGACAGGGTATGGGGGCTACACCTTC. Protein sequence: CASSSTTGYGGYTF. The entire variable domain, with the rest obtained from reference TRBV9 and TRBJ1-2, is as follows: DSGVTQTPKHLITATGQRVTLRCSPRSGDLSVYWYQQSLDQGLQFLIQYYNGEERAKGNILERFSAQQFPDLHSELNLSSLELGDSALYFCASSSTTGYGGYTFGSGTRLTVV.

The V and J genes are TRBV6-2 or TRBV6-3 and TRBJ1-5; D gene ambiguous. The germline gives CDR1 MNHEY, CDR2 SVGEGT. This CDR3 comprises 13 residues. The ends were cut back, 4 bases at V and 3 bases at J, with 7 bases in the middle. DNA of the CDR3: TGTGCCAGCAGTTCGGTTCCCAATCAGCCCCAGCATTTT. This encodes CASSSVPNQPQHF.

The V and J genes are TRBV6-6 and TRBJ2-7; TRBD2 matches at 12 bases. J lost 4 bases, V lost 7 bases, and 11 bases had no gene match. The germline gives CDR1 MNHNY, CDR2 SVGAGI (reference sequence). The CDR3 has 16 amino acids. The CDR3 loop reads CASTQGGLAGGYEQYV. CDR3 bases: TGTGCCAGCACCCAGGGAGGGCTAGCGGGGGGGTACGAGCAGTACGTC.

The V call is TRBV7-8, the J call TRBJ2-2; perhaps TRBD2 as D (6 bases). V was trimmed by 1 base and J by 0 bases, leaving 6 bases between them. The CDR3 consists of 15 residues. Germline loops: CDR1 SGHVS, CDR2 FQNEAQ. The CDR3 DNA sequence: TGTGCCAGCAGCTTAGGGGGGGCGAACACCGGGGAGCTGTTTTTT. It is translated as CASSLGGANTGELFF.